Each of the 10 T cell receptor beta chains below was sequenced from the same sample in a study of T cell responses to AZD1222 COVID-19 vaccine. Method: immunoSEQ multiplex PCR; TCRdb's copy keeps in-frame clones and lacks some. The repertoire consists of tens of thousands of clones, with 86% occurring once and the leading ten covering about 6%. The sample in question was peripheral blood, obtained on day 0 of AZD1222 vaccination. The receptors shown here come from an adult in good health.

The chain has TRBV29-1 and TRBJ2-3, with 9 bases that match TRBD1. The CDR3 runs to 15 residues. After removal of 2 bases from V and 1 base from J, the junction contained 4 bases not matched to a gene. From germline, CDR1 is SQVTM and CDR2 ANQGSEA. Here the CDR3 reads CSVELGDRGTDTQYF. As DNA, the CDR3 is TGCAGCGTTGAACTTGGGGACAGGGGCACAGATACGCAGTATTTT.

In nucleotides, the CDR3 is TGCGCCAGCAGCTTGGATCTAGCGGGAGTTGCTACGCAGTATTTT. Translation: CASSLDLAGVATQYF. V is TRBV5-1 and J is TRBJ2-3; 10 bases align to TRBD2. Trimming took 0 bases from V and 8 from J; bases not matched to a gene: 6. There are 15 residues in the CDR3. The V gene's germline CDR1 is SGHRS and CDR2 YFSETQ.

The rearrangement uses TRBV7-6 and TRBJ1-1; 7 nucleotides line up with TRBD1. Germline V lookup: CDR1 SGHVS, CDR2 FNYEAQ. J was trimmed by 0 bases and V by 0 bases; bases with no gene match: 10. This CDR3 region has 18 residues. CDR3 coding DNA: TGTGCCAGCAGCTTAGCGGGACAGCGGATCACCATGAACACTGAAGCTTTCTTT. Translation gives CASSLAGQRITMNTEAFF.

The chain recombines TRBV9 with TRBJ1-1; D unresolved. Trimming stripped 0 bases from V and 8 bases from J, with 11 bases between. The V gene's germline CDR1 is SGDLS and CDR2 YYNGEE. The CDR3 is 13 amino acids. In nucleotides, the CDR3 is TGTGCCAGCAGCGTAGGTTATACCGAAGAAGCTTTCTTT. Protein: CASSVGYTEEAFF.

The chain combines TRBV4-3 with TRBJ1-1; 7 bases are a match to TRBD1. The V gene's germline CDR1 is LGHNA and CDR2 YSLEER. The J segment lost 6 bases and the V segment lost 0 bases, leaving 10 bases of the junction unmatched. The CDR3 loop spans 16 amino acids. The CDR3 reads CASSQDLQGWNPEAFF. The CDR3 nucleotides are TGCGCCAGCAGCCAAGACCTACAGGGGTGGAATCCTGAAGCTTTCTTT.

J is TRBJ2-1 and V is TRBV7-9, with 7 bases that match TRBD2. The germline V gene encodes CDR1 SEHNR and CDR2 FQNEAQ (reference sequence). The CDR3 extends over 16 amino acids. J was trimmed by 0 bases and V by 4 bases; bases with no gene match: 6. In DNA form, the CDR3 reads TGTGCCAGCAGCTCTTCGCGGGGGAGCTCCTACAATGAGCAGTTCTTC. It encodes CASSSSRGSSYNEQFF.

The genes are TRBV30 and TRBJ1-5; D is ambiguous. The V and J ends lost 1 base and 5 bases respectively, with 9 bases between them. The germline gives CDR1 GTSNPN, CDR2 SVGIG (reference sequence). The CDR3 runs 13 residues. CDR3 amino acids: CAWSEGPDQPQHF. CDR3 sequence (DNA): TGTGCCTGGAGTGAAGGGCCCGATCAGCCCCAGCATTTT.

The rearrangement links TRBV3-1 (or the pseudogene TRBV3-2) to TRBJ2-5; 14 bases agree with TRBD2. This CDR3 is 16 amino acids long. The J segment lost 5 bases and the V segment lost 3 bases, leaving 5 bases of the junction unmatched. Germline V CDR1 and CDR2: LGHDT, YNNKEL (reference sequence). DNA of the CDR3: TGTGCCAGCAGCCAGACTAGCGGGGGGGCCTATGAGACCCAGTACTTC. This sequence encodes CASSQTSGGAYETQYF.

The chain couples TRBV19 to TRBJ2-2, with 11 bases fitting TRBD2. The trim removed 4 bases at V and 6 bases at J, leaving 22 bases unmatched. CDR3 size: 21 residues. From germline, CDR1 is LNHDA and CDR2 SQIVND (reference sequence). The CDR3 here is CASSKPLRARNSGGAPGELFF. The CDR3 bases are TGTGCCAGTAGTAAGCCACTTCGAGCCCGCAATAGCGGGGGGGCCCCCGGGGAGCTGTTTTTT.

The chain joins TRBV5-1 to TRBJ2-7; 7 bases map to TRBD1. The CDR3 spans 15 residues. V shed 4 bases, J shed 2 bases, and the junction held 9 bases outside the gene matches. Germline V gene lookup returns CDR1 SGHRS and CDR2 YFSETQ. This CDR3 is CASSPKTGQTYEQYF. CDR3 DNA: TGCGCCAGCAGCCCAAAGACAGGGCAAACCTACGAGCAGTACTTC.